The 10 T cell receptor beta chains below come from one sample, sequenced in a study of blood T cells in healthy people across ages. A second about 6 to 12 cycle PCR used barcoded and J-beta primers. TCRdb recomputed calls from the 5' RACE reads with MiXCR, one row per CDR3 protein. The sample consists of over 950,000 distinct CDR3 sequences, around 54% of them appearing once. The sequenced material came from blood. These TCRs come from a woman aged 60 to 75 in good health.

This clonotype occurred once. The genes are TRBV28 and TRBJ2-2, with D unclear. V lost 7 bases to trimming and J lost 4 bases, with 7 bases between them. The CDR3 is 12 residues long. Germline V lookup: CDR1 MDHEN, CDR2 SYDVKM. Here the CDR3 DNA reads TGTGCCAGCATCTCGGGCACCGGGGAGCTGTTTTTT. Protein product: CASISGTGELFF.

The V gene is TRBV4-2, the J gene TRBJ2-1, with a tentative D call TRBD2 (5 bases). The CDR3 has 14 amino acids. Per the germline V gene, CDR1 is LGHNA and CDR2 is YNFKEQ. Trimming shortened V by 2 bases and J by 6 bases, and 11 bases separated the two germline ends. CDR3 sequence reads: CASSQLGLLNEQFF. As DNA, the CDR3 is TGTGCCAGCAGCCAACTAGGACTCCTCAATGAGCAGTTCTTC.

Ten or more counts support this clonotype. The chain joins TRBV7-2 to TRBJ2-4; a possible D gene is TRBD2 (5 bases). The V end was cut by 1 base, the J end by 0 bases, with 10 bases between. The CDR3 has 16 residues. CDR1 SGHTA and CDR2 FQGNSA come from the germline V gene. CDR3 nucleotides: TGTGCCAGCAGCTTAGGACGGGATGTAGCCAAAAACATTCAGTACTTC. Protein: CASSLGRDVAKNIQYF.

As for this clonotype: A much larger clonotype is one base distant, so this may be a read error. V is TRBV2 and J is TRBJ2-5; D unclear. The CDR3 runs to 14 residues. Germline CDR1 SNHLY, CDR2 FYNNEI. Here the CDR3 reads CASSLGRNQGTQYF. For the CDR3, the DNA is TGTGCCAGCAGTCTCGGGCGGAACCAAGGGACCCAGTACTTC.

This clonotype was detected many times. The chain carries TRBV7-2 and TRBJ2-3; weak D call: TRBD2 (6 bases). Germline-derived CDR1 and CDR2 are SGHTA and FQGNSA. The CDR3 is 14 amino acids. V lost 3 bases to trimming and J lost 5 bases, with 12 bases between them. The CDR3 sequence: CASSFRGFGDTQYF. The CDR3 nucleotides are TGTGCCAGCAGCTTCCGGGGGTTTGGAGATACGCAGTATTTT.

The chain joins TRBV20-1 to TRBJ2-7, with a weak D call TRBD2 (6 bases). With 3 bases removed from V and 3 bases from J, the gap between germline ends came to 18 bases. This CDR3 comprises 15 residues. The V gene's germline CDR1 is DFQATT and CDR2 SNEGSKA (reference sequence). The CDR3, as DNA: TGCAGTGCTAGGCTCGGCGGGGCGGCATTCTACGAGCAGTACTTC. Translated, it gives CSARLGGAAFYEQYF.

This clonotype came up a few times. The gene calls are TRBV6-5 and TRBJ1-2; perhaps TRBD1 as D (5 bases). Trimming cost V 0 bases and J 1 base, with 9 bases left between them. The V gene's germline CDR1 is MNHEY and CDR2 SVGAGI. The CDR3 is 15 residues long. CDR3 DNA sequence: TGTGCCAGCAGTTACTCGGGGCAGAGTAACTATGGCTACACCTTC. The encoded protein is CASSYSGQSNYGYTF.

The chain combines TRBV28 with TRBJ2-1; 7 bases are a match to TRBD2. Losses at the gene ends were 6 bases for V and 8 bases for J; bases not matched to a gene: 10. CDR3 length equals 14 residues. Germline CDR1 is MDHEN and CDR2 is SYDVKM. CDR3 region: CASSLGKRGDEQFF. The CDR3 DNA reads TGTGCCAGCAGCCTCGGCAAGCGGGGCGATGAGCAGTTCTTC.

This clonotype came up a few times. The gene calls are TRBV4-1 and TRBJ2-1; tentative D call: TRBD2 (6 bases). Trimming left V 0 bases short and J 0 bases short, with 12 bases between. Germline CDR1 reads MGHRA; CDR2 reads YSYEKL. The CDR3 consists of 17 residues. The CDR3, as DNA: TGCGCCAGCAGCCAAGATGGTGCGGGACCCTCCTACAATGAGCAGTTCTTC. The encoded protein is CASSQDGAGPSYNEQFF.

The V and J genes are TRBV2 and TRBJ2-3; no clear D gene. Germline V gives CDR1 SNHLY, CDR2 FYNNEI. This CDR3 spans 14 amino acids. V was clipped by 7 bases and J by 5 bases, with 16 bases between them. This CDR3 reads CASTLRALVDTQYF. The CDR3 coding sequence is TGTGCCAGCACCCTTAGGGCCCTTGTAGATACGCAGTATTTT.